The sequence of this T cell receptor (beta chain) was determined in a study of vaccination effects on CD4 cells after COVID-19. Regarding the study as a whole: Clones that were induced by infection or by vaccine showed marked contraction late after vaccination.

Using immunoSEQ multiplex PCR, the repertoire was profiled, and TCRdb retains in-frame clones only, with some absent. The sample lists some 16,000 clones; 76% were seen once. ViraFEST expansion of antigen-specific CD4+ T cells with viral peptide pools preceded sequencing. Following 10 days of culture, CD4+ T cells were isolated. All participants had two doses of either the BNT162b2 or mRNA-1273 vaccine. Nucleocapsid antibody tests were negative, and the vaccine recipients had no prior SARS-CoV-2 infection. Each culture well received roughly 1.8 million PBMC. These cells were then cultured in IMDM with 9 to 10 IU/ml IL-2 and roughly 10 ug/ml peptides. J was trimmed by 7 bases and V by 1 base; bases with no gene match: 4. The germline CDR1 and CDR2 sequences are SGHNT and YYREEE (reference sequence). CDR3 length: 13 residues. In the case of this clone: As yet, its antigen is unknown.

The material sequenced was CD4+ T cells from PBMCs cultured with HCoV-NL63 spike peptides, taken after COVID-19 vaccination. This clonotype was sampled from a human donor who received a COVID-19 vaccine. This sequence joins TRBV5-4 and TRBJ1-1, with 7 bases fitting TRBD1. The CDR3 DNA sequence: TGTGCCAGCAGCTTGCAAGGGGGCGATGAAGCTTTCTTT. Amino acid sequence: CASSLQGGDEAFF.